This T cell receptor (beta chain) was recovered during a study of cytomegalovirus exposure and HLA in healthy donors. About the study: Of all 400 or so donors who were genotyped, roughly 81% belonged to the Caucasian-associated ancestry cluster.

Remarks on this clone: Its antigen is not known.

This CDR3 has 15 residues. V trimming: 2 bases; J trimming: 5 bases; junction bases outside the gene matches: 6. Germline V gene data show CDR1 as SGHRS and CDR2 as YFSETQ. Study findings and constraints: Some TCR beta chains (164 of them) were listed as cytomegalovirus-associated. Apparent HLA restriction characterized most CMV-associated TCR beta chains in a later analysis.

The PCR had 60 Vbeta and 13 Jbeta primers. Data came from immunoSEQ multiplex PCR; TCRdb stores just in-frame clones and leaves some out. The sample lists 180,000 or so clones; roughly 80% were seen once. Sequencing was done on a sample of PBMCs. This TCR derives from a woman aged 18 to 35 in good health and CMV-seropositive. The chain is built from TRBV5-1 and TRBJ2-2; TRBD1 aligns across 7 bases. The CDR3 spells CASSFDRVGTGELFF. The CDR3 DNA reads TGCGCCAGCAGCTTCGACAGGGTCGGGACCGGGGAGCTGTTTTTT. The whole variable domain, remainder taken from reference TRBV5-1 and TRBJ2-2, is KAGVTQTPRYLIKTRGQQVTLSCSPISGHRSVSWYQQTPGQGLQFLFEYFSETQRNKGNFPGRFSGRQFSNSRSEMNVSTLELGDSALYLCASSFDRVGTGELFFGEGSRLTVL.